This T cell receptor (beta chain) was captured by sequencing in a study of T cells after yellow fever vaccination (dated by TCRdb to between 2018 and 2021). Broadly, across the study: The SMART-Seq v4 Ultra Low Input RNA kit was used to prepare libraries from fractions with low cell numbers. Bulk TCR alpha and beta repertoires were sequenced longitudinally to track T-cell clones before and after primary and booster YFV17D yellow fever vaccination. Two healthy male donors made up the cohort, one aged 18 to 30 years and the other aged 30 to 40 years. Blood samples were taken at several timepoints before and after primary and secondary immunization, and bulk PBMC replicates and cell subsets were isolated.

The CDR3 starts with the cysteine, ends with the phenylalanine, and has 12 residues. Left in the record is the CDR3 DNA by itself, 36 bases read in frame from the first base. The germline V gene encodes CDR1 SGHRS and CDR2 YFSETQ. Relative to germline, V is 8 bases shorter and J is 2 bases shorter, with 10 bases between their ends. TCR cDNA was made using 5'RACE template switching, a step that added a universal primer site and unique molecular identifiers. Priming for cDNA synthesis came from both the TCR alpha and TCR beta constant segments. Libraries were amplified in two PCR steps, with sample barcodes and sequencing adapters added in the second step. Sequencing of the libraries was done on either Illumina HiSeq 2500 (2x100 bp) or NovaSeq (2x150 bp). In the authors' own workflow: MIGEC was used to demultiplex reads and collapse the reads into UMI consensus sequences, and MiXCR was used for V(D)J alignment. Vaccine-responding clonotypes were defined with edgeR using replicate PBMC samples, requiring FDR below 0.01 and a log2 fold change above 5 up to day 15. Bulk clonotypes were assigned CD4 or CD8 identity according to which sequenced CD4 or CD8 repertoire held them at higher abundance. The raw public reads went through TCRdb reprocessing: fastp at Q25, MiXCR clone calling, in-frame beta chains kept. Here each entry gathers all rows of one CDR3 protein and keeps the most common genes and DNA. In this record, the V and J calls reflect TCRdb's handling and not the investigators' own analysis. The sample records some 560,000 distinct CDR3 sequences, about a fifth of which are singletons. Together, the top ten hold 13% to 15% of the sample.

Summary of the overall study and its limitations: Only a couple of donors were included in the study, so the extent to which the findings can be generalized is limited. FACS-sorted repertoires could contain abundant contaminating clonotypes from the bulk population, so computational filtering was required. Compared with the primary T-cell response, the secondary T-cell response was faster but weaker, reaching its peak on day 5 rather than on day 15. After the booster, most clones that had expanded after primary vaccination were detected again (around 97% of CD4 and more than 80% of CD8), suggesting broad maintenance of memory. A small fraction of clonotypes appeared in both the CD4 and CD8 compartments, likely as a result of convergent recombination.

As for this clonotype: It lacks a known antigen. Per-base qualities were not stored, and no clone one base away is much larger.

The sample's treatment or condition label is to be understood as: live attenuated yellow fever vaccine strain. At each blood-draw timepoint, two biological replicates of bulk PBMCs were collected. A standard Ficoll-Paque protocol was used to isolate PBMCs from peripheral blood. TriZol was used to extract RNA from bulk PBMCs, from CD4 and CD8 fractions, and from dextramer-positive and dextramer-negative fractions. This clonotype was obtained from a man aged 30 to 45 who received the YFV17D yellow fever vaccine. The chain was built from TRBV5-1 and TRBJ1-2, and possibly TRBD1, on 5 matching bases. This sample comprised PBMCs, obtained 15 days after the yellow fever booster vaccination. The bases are TGCGCCAGTAGGGACGGCAACTATGGCTACACCTTC. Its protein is CASRDGNYGYTF.